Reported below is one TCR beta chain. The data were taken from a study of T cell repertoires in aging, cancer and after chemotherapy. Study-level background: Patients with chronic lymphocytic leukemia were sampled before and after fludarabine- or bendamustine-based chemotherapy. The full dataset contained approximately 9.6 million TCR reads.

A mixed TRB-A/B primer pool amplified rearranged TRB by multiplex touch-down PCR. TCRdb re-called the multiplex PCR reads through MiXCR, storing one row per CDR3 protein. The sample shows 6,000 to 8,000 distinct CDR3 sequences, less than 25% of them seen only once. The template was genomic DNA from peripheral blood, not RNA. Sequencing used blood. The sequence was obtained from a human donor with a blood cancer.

CDR3 sequence: CASSLDATGRVDTQYF. DNA of the CDR3: TGCGCCAGCAGCTTGGACGCGACAGGGAGAGTAGATACGCAGTATTTT. This sequence joins TRBV5-1 and TRBJ2-3; 7 bases fit TRBD1. The CDR3 runs to 16 residues. The V segment lost 0 bases and the J segment 5 bases; nucleotides outside the gene matches: 9. From germline, CDR1 is SGHRS and CDR2 YFSETQ.